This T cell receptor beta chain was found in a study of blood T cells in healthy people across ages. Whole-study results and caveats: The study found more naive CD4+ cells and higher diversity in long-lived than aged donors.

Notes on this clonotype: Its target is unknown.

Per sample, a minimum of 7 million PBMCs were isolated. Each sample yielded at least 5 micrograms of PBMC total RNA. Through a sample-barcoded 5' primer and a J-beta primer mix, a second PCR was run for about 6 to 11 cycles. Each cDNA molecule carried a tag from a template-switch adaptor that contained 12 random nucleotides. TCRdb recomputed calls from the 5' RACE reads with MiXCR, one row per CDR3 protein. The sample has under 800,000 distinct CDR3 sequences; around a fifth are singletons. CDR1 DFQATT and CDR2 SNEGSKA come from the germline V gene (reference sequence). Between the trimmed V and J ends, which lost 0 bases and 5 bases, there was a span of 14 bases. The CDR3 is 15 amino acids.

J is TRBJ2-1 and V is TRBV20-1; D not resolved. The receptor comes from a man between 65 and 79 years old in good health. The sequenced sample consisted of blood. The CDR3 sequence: CSARDGAITDNEQFF. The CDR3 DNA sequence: TGCAGTGCTAGAGATGGAGCGATAACGGACAATGAGCAGTTCTTC.